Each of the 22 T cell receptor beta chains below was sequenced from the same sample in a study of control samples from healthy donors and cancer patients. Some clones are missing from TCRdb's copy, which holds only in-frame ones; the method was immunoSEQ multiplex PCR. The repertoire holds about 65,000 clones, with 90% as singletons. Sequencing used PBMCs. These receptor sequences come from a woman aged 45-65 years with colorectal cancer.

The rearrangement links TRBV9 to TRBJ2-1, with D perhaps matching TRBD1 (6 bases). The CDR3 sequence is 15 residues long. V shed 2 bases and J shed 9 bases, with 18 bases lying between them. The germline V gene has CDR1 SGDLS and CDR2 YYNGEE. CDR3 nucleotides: TGTGCCAGCAGCGTTCGACAGGTCAGCGTGAGTGAGCAGTTCTTC. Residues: CASSVRQVSVSEQFF.

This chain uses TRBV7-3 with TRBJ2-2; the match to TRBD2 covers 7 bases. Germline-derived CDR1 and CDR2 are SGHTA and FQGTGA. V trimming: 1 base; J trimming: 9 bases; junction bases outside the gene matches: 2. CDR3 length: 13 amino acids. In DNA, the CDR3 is TGTGCCAGCAGCTTAAGCGGGAGCCGGGAGCTGTTTTTT. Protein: CASSLSGSRELFF.

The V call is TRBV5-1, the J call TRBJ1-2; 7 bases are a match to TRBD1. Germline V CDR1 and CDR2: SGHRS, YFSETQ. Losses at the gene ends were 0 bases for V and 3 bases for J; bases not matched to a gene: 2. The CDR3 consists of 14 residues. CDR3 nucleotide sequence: TGCGCCAGCAGCTTGGGAGGGGGCGACTATGGCTACACCTTC. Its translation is CASSLGGGDYGYTF. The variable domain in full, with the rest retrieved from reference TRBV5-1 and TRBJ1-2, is KAGVTQTPRYLIKTRGQQVTLSCSPISGHRSVSWYQQTPGQGLQFLFEYFSETQRNKGNFPGRFSGRQFSNSRSEMNVSTLELGDSALYLCASSLGGGDYGYTFGSGTRLTVV.

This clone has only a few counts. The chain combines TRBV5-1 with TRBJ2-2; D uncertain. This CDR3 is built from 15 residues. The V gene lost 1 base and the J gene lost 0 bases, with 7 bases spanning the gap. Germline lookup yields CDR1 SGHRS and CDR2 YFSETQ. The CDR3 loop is CASSLLQPNTGELFF. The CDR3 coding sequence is TGCGCCAGCAGCTTGCTGCAGCCGAACACCGGGGAGCTGTTTTTT. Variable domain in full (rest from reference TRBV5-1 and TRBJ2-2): KAGVTQTPRYLIKTRGQQVTLSCSPISGHRSVSWYQQTPGQGLQFLFEYFSETQRNKGNFPGRFSGRQFSNSRSEMNVSTLELGDSALYLCASSLLQPNTGELFFGEGSRLTVL.

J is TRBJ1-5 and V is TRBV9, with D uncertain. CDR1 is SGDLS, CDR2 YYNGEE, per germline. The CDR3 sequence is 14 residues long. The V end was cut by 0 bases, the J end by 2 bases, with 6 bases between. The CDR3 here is CASSVALRNQPQHF. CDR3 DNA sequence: TGTGCCAGCAGCGTAGCGCTGCGCAATCAGCCCCAGCATTTT.

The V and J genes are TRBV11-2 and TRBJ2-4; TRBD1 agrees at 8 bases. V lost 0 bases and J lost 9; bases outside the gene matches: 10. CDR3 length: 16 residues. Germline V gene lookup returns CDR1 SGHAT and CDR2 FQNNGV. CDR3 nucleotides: TGTGCCAGCAGCTTAGATCTCTCATCCAGGGGGCCCATTCAGTACTTC. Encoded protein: CASSLDLSSRGPIQYF.

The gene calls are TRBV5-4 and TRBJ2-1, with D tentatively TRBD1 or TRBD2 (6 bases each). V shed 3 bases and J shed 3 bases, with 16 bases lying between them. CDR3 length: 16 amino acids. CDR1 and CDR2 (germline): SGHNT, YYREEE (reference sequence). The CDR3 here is CASSSRLGGGYNEQFF. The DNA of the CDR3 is TGTGCCAGCAGCTCCCGACTAGGGGGAGGCTACAATGAGCAGTTCTTC.

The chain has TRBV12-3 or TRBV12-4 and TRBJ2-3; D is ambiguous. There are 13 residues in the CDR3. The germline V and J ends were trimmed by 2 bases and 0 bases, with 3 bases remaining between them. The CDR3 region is CASSLPSTDTQYF. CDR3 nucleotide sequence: TGTGCCAGCAGTTTACCCAGCACAGATACGCAGTATTTT.

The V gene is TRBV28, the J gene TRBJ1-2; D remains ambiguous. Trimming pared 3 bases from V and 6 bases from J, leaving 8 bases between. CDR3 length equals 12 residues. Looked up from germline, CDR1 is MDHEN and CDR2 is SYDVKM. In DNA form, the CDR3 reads TGTGCCAGCAGTTTGGAGACCCATGGCTACACCTTC. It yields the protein CASSLETHGYTF.

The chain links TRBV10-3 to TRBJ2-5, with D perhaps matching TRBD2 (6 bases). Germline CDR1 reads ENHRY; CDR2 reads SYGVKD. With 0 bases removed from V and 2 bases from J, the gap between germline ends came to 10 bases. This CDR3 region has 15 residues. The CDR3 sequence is CAISESGGEQETQYF. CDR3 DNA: TGTGCCATCAGTGAGTCCGGGGGAGAGCAAGAGACCCAGTACTTC.

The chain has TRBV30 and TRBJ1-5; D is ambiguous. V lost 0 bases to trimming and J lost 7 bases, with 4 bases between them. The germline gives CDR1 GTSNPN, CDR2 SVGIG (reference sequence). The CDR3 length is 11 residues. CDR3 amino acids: CAWSVQQPQHF. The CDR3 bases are TGTGCCTGGAGTGTACAGCAGCCCCAGCATTTT.

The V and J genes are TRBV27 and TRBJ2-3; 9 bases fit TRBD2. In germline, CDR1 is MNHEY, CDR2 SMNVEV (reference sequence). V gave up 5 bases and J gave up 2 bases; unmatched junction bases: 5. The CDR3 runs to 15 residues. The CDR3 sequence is CASSPGLAPTDTQYF. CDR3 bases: TGTGCCAGCAGTCCGGGACTAGCTCCCACAGATACGCAGTATTTT.

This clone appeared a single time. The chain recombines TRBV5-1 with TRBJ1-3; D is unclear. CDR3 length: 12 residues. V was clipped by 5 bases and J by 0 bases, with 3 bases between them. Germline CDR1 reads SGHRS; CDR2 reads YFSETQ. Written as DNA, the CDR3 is TGCGCCAGCAGGGACTCTGGAAACACCATATATTTT. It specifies CASRDSGNTIYF.

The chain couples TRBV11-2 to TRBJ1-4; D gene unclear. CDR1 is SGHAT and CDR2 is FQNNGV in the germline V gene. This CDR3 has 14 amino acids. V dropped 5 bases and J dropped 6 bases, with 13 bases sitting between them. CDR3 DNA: TGTGCCAGCAGCCCCCGGTCCGGGGATGAAAAACTGTTTTTT. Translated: CASSPRSGDEKLFF.

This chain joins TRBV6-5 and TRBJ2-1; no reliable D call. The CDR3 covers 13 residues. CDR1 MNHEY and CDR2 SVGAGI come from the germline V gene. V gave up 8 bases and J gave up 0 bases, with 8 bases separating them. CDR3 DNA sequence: TGTGCCAGCGCTGTATCCTCCTACAATGAGCAGTTCTTC. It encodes CASAVSSYNEQFF.

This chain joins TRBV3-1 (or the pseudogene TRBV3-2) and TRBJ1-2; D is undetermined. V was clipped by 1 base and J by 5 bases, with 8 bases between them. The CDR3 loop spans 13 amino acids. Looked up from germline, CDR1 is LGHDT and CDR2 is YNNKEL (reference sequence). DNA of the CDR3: TGTGCCAGCAGCCAAGGGGCAGCTTATGGCTACACCTTC. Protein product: CASSQGAAYGYTF.

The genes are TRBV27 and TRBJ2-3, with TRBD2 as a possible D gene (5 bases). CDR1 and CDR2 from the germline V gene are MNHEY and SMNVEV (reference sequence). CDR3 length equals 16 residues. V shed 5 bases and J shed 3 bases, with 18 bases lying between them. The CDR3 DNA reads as TGTGCCAGCAGTCCCAACCGGGGTAGTGAAACAGATACGCAGTATTTT. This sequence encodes CASSPNRGSETDTQYF.

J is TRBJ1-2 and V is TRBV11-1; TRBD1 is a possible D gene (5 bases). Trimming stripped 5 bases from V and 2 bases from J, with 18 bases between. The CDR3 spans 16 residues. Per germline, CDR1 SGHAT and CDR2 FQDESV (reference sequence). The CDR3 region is CASSPLEGQLNYGYTF. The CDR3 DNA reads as TGTGCCAGCAGCCCCCTGGAGGGGCAGCTAAACTATGGCTACACCTTC. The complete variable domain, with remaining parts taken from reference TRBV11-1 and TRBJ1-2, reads EAEVAQSPRYKITEKSQAVAFWCDPISGHATLYWYRQILGQGPELLVQFQDESVVDDSQLPKDRFSAERLKGVDSTLKIQPAELGDSAMYLCASSPLEGQLNYGYTFGSGTRLTVV.

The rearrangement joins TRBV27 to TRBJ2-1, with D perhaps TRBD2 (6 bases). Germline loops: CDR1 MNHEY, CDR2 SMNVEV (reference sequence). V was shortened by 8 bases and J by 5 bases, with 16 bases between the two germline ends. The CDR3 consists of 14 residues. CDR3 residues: CASERRGPNNEQFF. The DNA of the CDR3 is TGTGCCAGCGAAAGGAGGGGCCCTAACAATGAGCAGTTCTTC.

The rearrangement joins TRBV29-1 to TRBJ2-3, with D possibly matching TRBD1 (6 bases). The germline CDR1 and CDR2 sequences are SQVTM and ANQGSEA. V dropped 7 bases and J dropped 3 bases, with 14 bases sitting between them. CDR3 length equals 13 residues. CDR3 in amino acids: CSAEGVGTDTQYF. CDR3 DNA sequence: TGCAGCGCTGAGGGGGTGGGTACAGATACGCAGTATTTT.

The CDR3 protein is CAWSVSGTDTQYF. The CDR3 DNA follows: TGTGCCTGGAGTGTATCTGGCACAGATACGCAGTATTTT. The rearrangement links TRBV30 to TRBJ2-3; D call uncertain. With 0 bases removed from V and 1 base from J, the gap between germline ends came to 5 bases. Germline V lookup: CDR1 GTSNPN, CDR2 SVGIG (reference sequence). The CDR3 runs 13 residues.

The CDR3 protein is CASSIRAVTDTQYF. Here the CDR3 DNA reads TGTGCCAGTAGTATAAGGGCGGTGACAGATACGCAGTATTTT. This rearrangement joins TRBV19 to TRBJ2-3, with D hard to call. The CDR3 length is 14 residues. Germline V gene data show CDR1 as LNHDA and CDR2 as SQIVND (reference sequence). V lost 2 bases and J 3 bases, leaving 9 bases between the germline ends.